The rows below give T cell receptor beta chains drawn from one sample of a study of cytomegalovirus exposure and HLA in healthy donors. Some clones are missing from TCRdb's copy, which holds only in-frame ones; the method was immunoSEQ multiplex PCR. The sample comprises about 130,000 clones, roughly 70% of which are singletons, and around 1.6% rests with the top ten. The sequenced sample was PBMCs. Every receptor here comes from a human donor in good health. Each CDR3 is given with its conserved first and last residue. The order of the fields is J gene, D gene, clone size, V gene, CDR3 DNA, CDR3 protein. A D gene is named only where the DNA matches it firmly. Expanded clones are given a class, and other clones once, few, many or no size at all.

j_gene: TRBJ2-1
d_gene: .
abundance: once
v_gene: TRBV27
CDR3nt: TGTGCCAGCAGTTCCGGGACTTCCAATTACAATGAGCAGTTCTTC
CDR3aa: CASSSGTSNYNEQFF

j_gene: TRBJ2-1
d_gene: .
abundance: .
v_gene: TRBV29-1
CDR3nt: TGCAGCGTTGTAGGGGGTGAGCAGTTCTTC
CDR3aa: CSVVGGEQFF

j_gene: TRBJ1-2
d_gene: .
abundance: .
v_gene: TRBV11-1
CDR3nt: TGTGCCAGCAGCCCTCGATTTCCCGGACACAATGGCTACACCTTC
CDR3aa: CASSPRFPGHNGYTF

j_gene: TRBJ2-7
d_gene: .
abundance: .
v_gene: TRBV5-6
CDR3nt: TGTGCCAGCAGCTTGGCGGGACTCCGGGGTTGGTACGAGCAGTACTTC
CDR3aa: CASSLAGLRGWYEQYF

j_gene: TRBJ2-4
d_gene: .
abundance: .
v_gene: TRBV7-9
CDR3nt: TGTGCCAGCAGCTTAACATCGACAGGAGCCAAAAACATTCAGTACTTC
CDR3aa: CASSLTSTGAKNIQYF

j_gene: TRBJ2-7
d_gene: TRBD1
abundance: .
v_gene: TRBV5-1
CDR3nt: TGCGCCAGCAGCTCCCTGGGCGGACAGGGTACCGACGAGCAGTACTTC
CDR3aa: CASSSLGGQGTDEQYF

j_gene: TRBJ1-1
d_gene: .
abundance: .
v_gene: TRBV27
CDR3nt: TGTGCCAGCAGTTTAAGCCGGAGCACTGAAGCTTTCTTT
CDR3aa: CASSLSRSTEAFF

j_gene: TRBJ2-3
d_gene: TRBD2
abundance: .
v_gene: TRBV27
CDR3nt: TGTGCCAGCAGTTTAAAACTAGCGGGAGGGCTTGACACAGATACGCAGTATTTT
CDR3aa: CASSLKLAGGLDTDTQYF

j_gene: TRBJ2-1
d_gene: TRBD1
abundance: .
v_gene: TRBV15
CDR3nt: TGTGCCGTCCAACAGGGGGCTATCTACAATGAGCAGTTCTTC
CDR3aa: CAVQQGAIYNEQFF

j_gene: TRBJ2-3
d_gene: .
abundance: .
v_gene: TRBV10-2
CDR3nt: TGCGCCAGCAGTGAAGGCGGCAACACAGATACGCAGTATTTT
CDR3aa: CASSEGGNTDTQYF

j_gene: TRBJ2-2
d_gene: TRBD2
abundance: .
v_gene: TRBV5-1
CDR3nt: TGCGCCAGCAGCTTGGGACTAGCGGGAATTGGAGCCGGGGAGCTGTTTTTT
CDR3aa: CASSLGLAGIGAGELFF

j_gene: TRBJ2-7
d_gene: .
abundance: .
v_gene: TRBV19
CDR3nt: TGTGCCAGTAGTATAGGCCCTAGTCCGAGTCAGGAGCAGTACTTC
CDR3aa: CASSIGPSPSQEQYF

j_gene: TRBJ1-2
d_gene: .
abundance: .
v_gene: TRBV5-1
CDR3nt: TGCGCCAGCAGCTTGGGCGACAGCTATGGCTACACCTTC
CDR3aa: CASSLGDSYGYTF